This T cell receptor (beta chain) was observed in a study of PD-1 blockade in classical Hodgkin lymphoma. Findings of the study overall: Newly diagnosed patients were said to have less baseline TCR diversity than healthy donors did. Whatever underlies the repertoire differences (possibly disease activity or prior therapy) remains undefined.

Assay used: immunoSEQ multiplex PCR; TCRdb lists only in-frame clones, some missing. The sample has 24,000 or so clones, approximately 69% seen once. There are a few counts of this clone. Its target is unknown. In every patient, relapse followed autologous stem cell transplantation, while exposure to brentuximab vedotin differed. The best responses consisted of complete response, partial response or progressive disease. The CDR3 is made up of 12 amino acids. Germline V gives CDR1 SNHLY, CDR2 FYNNEI. V shed 2 bases and J shed 3 bases, with 5 bases lying between them. The clonotype was recovered from a human donor with classical Hodgkin lymphoma. The source was peripheral blood mononuclear cells (PBMCs), collected at baseline. The chain has TRBV2 and TRBJ2-7; D is undetermined. CDR3 sequence: CASSEPIYEQYF. The CDR3 bases are TGTGCCAGCAGTGAACCCATCTACGAGCAGTACTTC.